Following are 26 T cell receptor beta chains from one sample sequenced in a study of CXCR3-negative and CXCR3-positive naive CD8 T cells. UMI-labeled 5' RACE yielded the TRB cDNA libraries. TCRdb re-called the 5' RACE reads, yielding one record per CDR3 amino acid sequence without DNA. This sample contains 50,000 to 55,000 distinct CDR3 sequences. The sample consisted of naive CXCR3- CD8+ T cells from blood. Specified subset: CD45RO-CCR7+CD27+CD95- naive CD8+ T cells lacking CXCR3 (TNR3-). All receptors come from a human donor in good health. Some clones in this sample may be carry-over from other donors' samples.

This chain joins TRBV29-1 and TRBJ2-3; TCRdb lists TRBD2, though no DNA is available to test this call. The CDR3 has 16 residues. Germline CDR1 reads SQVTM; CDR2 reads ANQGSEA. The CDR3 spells CSVGGAGGVLTDTQYF.

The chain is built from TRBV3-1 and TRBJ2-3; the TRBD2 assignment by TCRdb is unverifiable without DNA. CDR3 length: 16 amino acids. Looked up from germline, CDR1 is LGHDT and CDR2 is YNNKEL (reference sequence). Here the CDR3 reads CASSHRTSGSTDTQYF.

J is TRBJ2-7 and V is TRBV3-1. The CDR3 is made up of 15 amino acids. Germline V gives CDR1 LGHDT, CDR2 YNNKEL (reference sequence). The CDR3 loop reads CASSQGSGMLYEQYF.

The CDR3 is CASSGGTSGGAHTDTQYF. This chain joins TRBV4-1 and TRBJ2-3; TCRdb gives TRBD2 as the D gene, but with no DNA this cannot be confirmed. CDR1 is MGHRA and CDR2 is YSYEKL in the germline V gene. This CDR3 region has 18 residues.

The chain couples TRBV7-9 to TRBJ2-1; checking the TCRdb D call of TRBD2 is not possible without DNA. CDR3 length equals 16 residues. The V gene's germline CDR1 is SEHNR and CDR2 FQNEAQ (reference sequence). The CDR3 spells CASSSPTSGRSNEQFF.

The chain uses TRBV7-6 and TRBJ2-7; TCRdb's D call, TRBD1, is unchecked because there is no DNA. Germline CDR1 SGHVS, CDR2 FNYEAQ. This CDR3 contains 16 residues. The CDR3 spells CASSDSTGPVSYEQYF.

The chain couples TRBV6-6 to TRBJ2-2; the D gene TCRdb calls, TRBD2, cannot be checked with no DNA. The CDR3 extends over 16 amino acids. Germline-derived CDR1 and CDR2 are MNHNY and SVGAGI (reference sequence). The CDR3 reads CASSYIVEAPTGELFF.

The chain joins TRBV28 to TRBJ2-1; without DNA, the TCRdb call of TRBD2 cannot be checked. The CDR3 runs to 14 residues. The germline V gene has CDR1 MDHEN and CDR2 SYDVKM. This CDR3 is CASTRRGEDRKQFF.

The CDR3 sequence is CASSQGGLASIYEQYF. This chain links TRBV4-3 with TRBJ2-7; TCRdb's assignment of TRBD2 cannot be checked, as there is no DNA. Looked up from germline, CDR1 is LGHNA and CDR2 is YSLEER. This CDR3 spans 16 amino acids.

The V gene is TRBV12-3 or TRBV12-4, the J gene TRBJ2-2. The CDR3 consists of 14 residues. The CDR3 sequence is CASSLASLTGELFF.

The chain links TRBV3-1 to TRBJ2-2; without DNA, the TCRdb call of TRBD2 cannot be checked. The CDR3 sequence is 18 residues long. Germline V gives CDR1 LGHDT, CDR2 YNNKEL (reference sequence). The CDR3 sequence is CASSQELRLAANTGELFF.

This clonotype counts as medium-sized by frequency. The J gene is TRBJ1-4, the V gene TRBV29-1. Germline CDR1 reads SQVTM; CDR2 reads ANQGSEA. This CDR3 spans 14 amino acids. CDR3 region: CSARMEGWKEKLFF.

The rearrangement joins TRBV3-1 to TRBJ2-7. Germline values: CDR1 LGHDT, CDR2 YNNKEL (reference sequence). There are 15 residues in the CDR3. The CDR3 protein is CASSQVWDSSYEQYF.

CDR3 loop: CASSLVASGSYEQYF. The rearrangement uses TRBV7-2 and TRBJ2-7; TCRdb indicates TRBD2, and absent DNA this call remains unverified. This CDR3 is built from 15 residues. Looked up from germline, CDR1 is SGHTA and CDR2 is FQGNSA.

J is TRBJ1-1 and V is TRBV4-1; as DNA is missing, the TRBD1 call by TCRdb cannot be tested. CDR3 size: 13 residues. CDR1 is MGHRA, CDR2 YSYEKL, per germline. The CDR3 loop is CASSHPGGVEAFF.

CDR3 region: CAPTTNRVEAFF. V gene TRBV7-9 combines with J gene TRBJ1-1; the TCRdb call, TRBD1, lacks DNA for checking. From germline, CDR1 is SEHNR and CDR2 FQNEAQ (reference sequence). The CDR3 sequence is 12 residues long. The entire variable domain, with the rest obtained from reference TRBV7-9 and TRBJ1-1, is as follows: DTGVSQNPRHKITKRGQNVTFRCDPISEHNRLYWYRQTLGQGPEFLTYFQNEAQLEKSRLLSDRFSAERPKGSFSTLEIQRTEQGDSAMYLCAPTTNRVEAFFGQGTRLTVV.

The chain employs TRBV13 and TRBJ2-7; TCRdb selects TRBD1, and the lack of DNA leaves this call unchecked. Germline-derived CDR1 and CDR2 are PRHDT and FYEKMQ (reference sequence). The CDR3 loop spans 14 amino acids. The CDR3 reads CASSPPNRGGEQYF.

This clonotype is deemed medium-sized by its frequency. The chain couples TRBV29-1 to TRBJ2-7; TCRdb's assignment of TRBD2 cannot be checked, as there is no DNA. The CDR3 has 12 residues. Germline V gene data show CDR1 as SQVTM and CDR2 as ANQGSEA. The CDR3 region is CSVHGGPDEQYF.

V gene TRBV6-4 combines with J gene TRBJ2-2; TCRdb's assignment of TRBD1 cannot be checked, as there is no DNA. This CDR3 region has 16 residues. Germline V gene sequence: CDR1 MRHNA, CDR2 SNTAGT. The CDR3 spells CASSDSVGGNTGELFF.

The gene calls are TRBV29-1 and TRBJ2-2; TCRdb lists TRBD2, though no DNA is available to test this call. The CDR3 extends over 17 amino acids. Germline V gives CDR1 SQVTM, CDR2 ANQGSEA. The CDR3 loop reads CSVASTSGSRIAGEPFF.

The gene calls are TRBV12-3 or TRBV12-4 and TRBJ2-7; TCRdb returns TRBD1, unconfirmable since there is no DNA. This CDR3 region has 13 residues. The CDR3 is CASRPGQGNEQYF.

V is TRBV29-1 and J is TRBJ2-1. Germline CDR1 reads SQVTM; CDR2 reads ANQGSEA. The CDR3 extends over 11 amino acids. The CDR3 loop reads CSVVLGHEQFF.

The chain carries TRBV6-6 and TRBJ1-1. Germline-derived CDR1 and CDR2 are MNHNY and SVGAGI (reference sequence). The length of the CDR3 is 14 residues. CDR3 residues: CASSYLKGNTEAFF.

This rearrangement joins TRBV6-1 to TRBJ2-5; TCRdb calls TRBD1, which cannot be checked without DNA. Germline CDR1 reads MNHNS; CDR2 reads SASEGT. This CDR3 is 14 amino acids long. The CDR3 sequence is CASSRDRDKETQYF.

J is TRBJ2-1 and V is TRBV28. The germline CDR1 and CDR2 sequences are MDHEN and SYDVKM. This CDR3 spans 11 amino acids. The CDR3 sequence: CASRYTDEQFF.

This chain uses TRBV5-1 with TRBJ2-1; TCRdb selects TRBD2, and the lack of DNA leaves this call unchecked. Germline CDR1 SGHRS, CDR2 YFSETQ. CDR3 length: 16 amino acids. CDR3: CASSFTSGASYNEQFF. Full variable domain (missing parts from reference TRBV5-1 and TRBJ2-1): KAGVTQTPRYLIKTRGQQVTLSCSPISGHRSVSWYQQTPGQGLQFLFEYFSETQRNKGNFPGRFSGRQFSNSRSEMNVSTLELGDSALYLCASSFTSGASYNEQFFGPGTRLTVL.